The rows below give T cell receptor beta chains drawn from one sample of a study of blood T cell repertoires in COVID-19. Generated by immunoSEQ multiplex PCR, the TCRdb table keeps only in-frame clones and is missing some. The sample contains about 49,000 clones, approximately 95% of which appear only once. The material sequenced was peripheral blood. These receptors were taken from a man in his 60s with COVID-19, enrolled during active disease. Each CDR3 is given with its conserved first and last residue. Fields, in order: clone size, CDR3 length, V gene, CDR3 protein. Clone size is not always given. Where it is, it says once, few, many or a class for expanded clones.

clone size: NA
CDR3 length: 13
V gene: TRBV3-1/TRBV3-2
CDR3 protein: CASSQQRNYEQYF

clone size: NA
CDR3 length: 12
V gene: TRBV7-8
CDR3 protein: CASSLGRDTQYF

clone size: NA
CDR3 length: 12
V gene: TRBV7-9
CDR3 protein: CASSALQGAGHF

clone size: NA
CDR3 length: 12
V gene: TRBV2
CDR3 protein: CASSVGGVEAFF

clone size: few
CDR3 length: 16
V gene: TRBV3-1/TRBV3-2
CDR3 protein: CASSQDPTGGLYEQFF

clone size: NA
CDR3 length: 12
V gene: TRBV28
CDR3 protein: CASSDFRETQYF

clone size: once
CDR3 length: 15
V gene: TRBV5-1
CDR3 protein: CASSLGQGNTGELFF

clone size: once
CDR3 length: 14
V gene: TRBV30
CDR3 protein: CAWSKDSSNQPQHF

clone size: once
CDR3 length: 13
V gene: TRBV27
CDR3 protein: CASSKRENTEAFF

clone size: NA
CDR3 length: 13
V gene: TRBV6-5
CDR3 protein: CASHGTGNQPQHF

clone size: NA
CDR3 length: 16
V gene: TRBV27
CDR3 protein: CASMSTSGRAWETQYF

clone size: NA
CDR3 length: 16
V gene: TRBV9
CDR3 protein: CASSKPGLANTGELFF

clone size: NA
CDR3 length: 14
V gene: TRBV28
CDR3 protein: CASRVTWSTGELFF

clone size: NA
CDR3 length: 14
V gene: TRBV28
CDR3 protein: CASSAGQRTSPLHF

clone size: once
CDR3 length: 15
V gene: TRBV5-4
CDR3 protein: CASSLTGQPFYGYTF

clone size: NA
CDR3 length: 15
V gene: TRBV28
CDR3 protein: CASSYPGQGGYEQYF

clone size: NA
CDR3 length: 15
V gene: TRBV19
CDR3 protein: CASSMGDRLNTEAFF

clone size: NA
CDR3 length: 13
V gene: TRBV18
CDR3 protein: CASSDTGAQPQHF

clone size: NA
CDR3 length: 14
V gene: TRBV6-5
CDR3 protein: CASSRQAQGYGYTF

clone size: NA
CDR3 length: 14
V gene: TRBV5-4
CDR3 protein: CASSPTGGLDEQYF

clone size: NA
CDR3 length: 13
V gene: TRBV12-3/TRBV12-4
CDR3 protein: CASSGQDNQPQHF

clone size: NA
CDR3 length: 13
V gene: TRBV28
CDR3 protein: CASSGTAVSGYTF

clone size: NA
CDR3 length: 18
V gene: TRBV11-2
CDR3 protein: CASSLDRRAGQGSYEQYF

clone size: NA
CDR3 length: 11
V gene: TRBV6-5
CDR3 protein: CASGQGYGYTF

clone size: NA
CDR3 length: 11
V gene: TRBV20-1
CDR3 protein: CSGRQNYGYTF

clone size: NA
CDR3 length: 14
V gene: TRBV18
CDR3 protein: CASSPVLHTDTQYF

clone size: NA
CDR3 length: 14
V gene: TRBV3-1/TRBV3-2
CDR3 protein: CASRLAGVTGELFF

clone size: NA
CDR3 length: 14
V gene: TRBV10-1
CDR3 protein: CASRASDRVGGYTF

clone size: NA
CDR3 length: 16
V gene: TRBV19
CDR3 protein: CASSTGGGLAYNEQFF

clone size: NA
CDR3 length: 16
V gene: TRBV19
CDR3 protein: CASSIYSQGRNQPQHF

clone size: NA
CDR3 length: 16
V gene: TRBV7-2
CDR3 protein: CASSLDGSNRGNEQYF

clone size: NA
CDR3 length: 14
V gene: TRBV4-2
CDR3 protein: CASSLDREGYEQYF

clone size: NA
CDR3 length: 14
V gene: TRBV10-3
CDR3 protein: CAISPGQGTSPLHF

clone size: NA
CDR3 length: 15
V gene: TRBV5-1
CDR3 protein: CASTLAGANTGELFF

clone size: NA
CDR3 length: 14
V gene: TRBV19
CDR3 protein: CASSMQGTSGEQYF

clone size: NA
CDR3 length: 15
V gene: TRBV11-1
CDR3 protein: CASSLEDGVNTEAFF

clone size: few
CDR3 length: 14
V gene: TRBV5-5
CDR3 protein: CASSLMTGRETQYF

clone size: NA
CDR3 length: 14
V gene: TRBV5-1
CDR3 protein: CASSLPGQGKEAFF

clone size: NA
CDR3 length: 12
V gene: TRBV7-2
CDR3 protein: CASSLEVGEQYF

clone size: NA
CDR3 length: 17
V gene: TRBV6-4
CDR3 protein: CASSDSGRRDSCSPLHF

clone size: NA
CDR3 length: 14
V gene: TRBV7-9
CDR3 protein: CASSPGGVNQPQHF

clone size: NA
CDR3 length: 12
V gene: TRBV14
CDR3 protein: CASAVGPGEQYF

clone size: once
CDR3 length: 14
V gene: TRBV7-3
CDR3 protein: CASSLTGGTGELFF

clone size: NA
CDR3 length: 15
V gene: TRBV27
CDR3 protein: CASSRDRGNSYEQYF

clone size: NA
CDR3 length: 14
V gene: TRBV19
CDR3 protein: CASTSGIETDTQYF

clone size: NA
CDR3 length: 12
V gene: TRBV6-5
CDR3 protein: CASSRGSYGYTF

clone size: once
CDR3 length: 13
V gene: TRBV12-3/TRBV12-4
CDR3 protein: CASSLNIGQPQHF

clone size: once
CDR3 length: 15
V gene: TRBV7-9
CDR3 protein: CASRPRQGLNTEAFF

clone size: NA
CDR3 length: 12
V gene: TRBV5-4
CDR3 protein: CASSPLSGELFF